The 8 T cell receptor beta chains reported below all come from one sample, sequenced in a study of blood T cell repertoires in COVID-19. The assay was immunoSEQ multiplex PCR, and TCRdb's table has in-frame clones only and misses some. The sample includes hundreds of thousands of clones, around nine tenths of them seen just once. The sample taken for sequencing was peripheral blood. Receptor source: a woman younger than 30 who had recovered from COVID-19.

The chain joins TRBV7-9 to TRBJ2-5; TRBD2 matches at 9 bases. Germline values: CDR1 SEHNR, CDR2 FQNEAQ (reference sequence). With 5 bases clipped from V and 5 bases from J, the junction kept 6 bases outside the gene matches. The CDR3 loop spans 14 amino acids. In DNA form, the CDR3 reads TGTGCCAGCAGCACGGTGGCGGGAGGGGAGACCCAGTACTTC. It yields the protein CASSTVAGGETQYF.

The chain employs TRBV10-3 and TRBJ2-1; the D gene is possibly TRBD2 (6 bases). Germline V gene data show CDR1 as ENHRY and CDR2 as SYGVKD. V lost 6 bases to trimming and J lost 10 bases, with 19 bases between them. This CDR3 region has 14 residues. The CDR3 sequence: CAISPIVGAGEQFF. The CDR3 DNA is TGTGCCATCAGCCCTATTGTTGGTGCGGGGGAGCAGTTCTTC.

In this sample, this clone turned up once. This chain joins TRBV5-5 and TRBJ1-2; 7 nucleotides agree with TRBD1. The V gene end was trimmed by 4 bases and the J gene end by 5 bases; junction bases not matched to a gene: 14. There are 16 residues in the CDR3. Germline V gene data show CDR1 as SGHKS and CDR2 as YYEKEE (reference sequence). CDR3 DNA sequence: TGTGCCAGCAGCACCACGGGTCTCAGGGGGATTTATGGCTACACCTTC. Residues: CASSTTGLRGIYGYTF. The full variable domain, completed using reference TRBV5-5 and TRBJ1-2, is DAGVTQSPTHLIKTRGQQVTLRCSPISGHKSVSWYQQVLGQGPQFIFQYYEKEERGRGNFPDRFSARQFPNYSSELNVNALLLGDSALYLCASSTTGLRGIYGYTFGSGTRLTVV.

V and J are TRBV15 and TRBJ2-2; tentatively, D is TRBD2 (7 bases). V gave up 0 bases and J gave up 7 bases, with 15 bases separating them. CDR3 size: 16 residues. The germline CDR1 and CDR2 sequences are LNHNV and YYDKDF (reference sequence). The CDR3 bases are TGTGCCACCAGCAGAGATTTGGCGGGGGCCGGCGGGGAGCTGTTTTTT. Translated, it gives CATSRDLAGAGGELFF.

V is TRBV19 and J is TRBJ2-2, with TRBD2 matching over 9 bases. Germline V lookup: CDR1 LNHDA, CDR2 SQIVND (reference sequence). Trimming cost V 3 bases and J 3 bases; bases outside gene matches: 2. There are 15 residues in the CDR3. The CDR3: CASSMGGRDTGELFF. CDR3 DNA: TGTGCCAGTAGTATGGGCGGGAGGGACACCGGGGAGCTGTTTTTT.

The chain links TRBV7-2 to TRBJ2-1, with D perhaps matching TRBD2 (7 bases). The V and J ends lost 1 base and 11 bases respectively, with 18 bases between them. This CDR3 has 15 residues. Germline V gene lookup returns CDR1 SGHTA and CDR2 FQGNSA. This CDR3 reads CASSLVGGPPEKQFF. The CDR3 region has the DNA TGTGCCAGCAGCTTAGTCGGGGGGCCCCCGGAGAAGCAGTTCTTC.

The count of this clone is one. J is TRBJ2-1 and V is TRBV5-6, with 10 bases that match TRBD2. The CDR3 has 16 amino acids. In germline, CDR1 is SGHDT, CDR2 YYEEEE. Germline trimming cut 0 bases from V and 5 bases from J; bases unmatched to any gene: 5. The CDR3 is CASSLALGLADNEQFF. In nucleotides, the CDR3 is TGTGCCAGCAGCTTGGCCTTAGGACTAGCGGACAATGAGCAGTTCTTC. The full variable domain, rest sourced from reference TRBV5-6 and TRBJ2-1, is DAGVTQSPTHLIKTRGQQVTLRCSPKSGHDTVSWYQQALGQGPQFIFQYYEEEERQRGNFPDRFSGHQFPNYSSELNVNALLLGDSALYLCASSLALGLADNEQFFGPGTRLTVL.

The V and J genes are TRBV12-3 or TRBV12-4 and TRBJ1-1, with D perhaps matching TRBD1 (5 bases). Trimming removed 5 bases from V and 4 bases from J, with 11 bases in between. The CDR3 contains 13 residues. In DNA form, the CDR3 reads TGTGCCAGCAGTCGGGGGTCGGGCACTGAAGCTTTCTTT. It specifies CASSRGSGTEAFF.